This T cell receptor beta chain was captured in a study of blood T cell repertoires in COVID-19. Overall study: Acute-phase and convalescent COVID-19 samples originated in the United States, Italy and Spain. PBMCs, B-cell-depleted T cells, or T cells were the source of the cDNA or gDNA that made up the material.

Germline CDR1 is MNHEY and CDR2 is SMNVEV (reference sequence). Trimming pared 3 bases from V and 1 base from J, leaving 11 bases between. The CDR3 is made up of 15 amino acids. In the authors' methods: Amplifying reference gene primers gave estimates of nucleated cell counts. Profiled with immunoSEQ multiplex PCR; TCRdb holds only in-frame clones, not every one. The V and J calls and clone size come from that table; D and trimming were worked out from the DNA. The top ten clones hold around 25% of a sample with around 13,000 clones, roughly 83% of them seen once. The sample comprised peripheral blood. This rearrangement joins TRBV27 to TRBJ2-3; a weak D match, TRBD1 (7 bases). The sequence was obtained from a man aged 40-55 years with active or convalescent COVID-19. CDR3: CASSLEGAGTDTQYF. The CDR3 DNA follows: TGTGCCAGCAGTTTGGAGGGGGCCGGCACAGATACGCAGTATTTT.